A selection of T cell receptor beta chains follows, all from one sample in a study of identical twins. TCRdb redid the calling of the 5' RACE reads with MiXCR, one entry per CDR3 protein. Seen here are more than 200,000 distinct CDR3 sequences, around 10% observed once, and the top ten hold roughly 5%. The sequenced sample consisted of memory (CD45RO+) T cells sorted from blood. These receptors were taken from a woman between 18 and 30 years old in good health. The CDR3 runs from the conserved cysteine through the conserved F or W.

TRBV24-1,TRBJ2-1,CATSDSISGEQFF
TRBV20-1,TRBJ1-5,CSASVGRNSNQPQHF
TRBV19,TRBJ2-4,CASSSRALTGNQNIQYF
TRBV12-3/TRBV12-4,TRBJ1-5,CASSRTGGQPQHF
TRBV9,TRBJ2-1,CASSVVNTYNEQFF
TRBV6-2/TRBV6-3,TRBJ2-1,CASTLRGGEQFF
TRBV5-1,TRBJ2-5,CASSLGGLRQETQYF
TRBV18,TRBJ2-5,CASSPVLRGQETQYF
TRBV9,TRBJ2-7,CASSVHFGGTYEQYF
TRBV20-1,TRBJ2-1,CSARDPGRHNEQFF
TRBV20-1,TRBJ1-1,CSAEGGGTRRSTEAFF
TRBV13,TRBJ2-3,CASSPRLAGDTDTQYF
TRBV7-8,TRBJ1-5,CASSAGSLGQPQHF